Given below is one T cell receptor (beta chain) in context. The data are from a study of CD8 T cells in Susac syndrome. Reverse transcription used roughly 0.45 to 1 ug RNA and random hexamers. TCRdb independently ran MiXCR on the immunoSEQ multiplex PCR reads; one entry per CDR3 protein. Of about 280,000 distinct CDR3 sequences in the sample, 85% were seen once. V lost 4 bases and J lost 8; bases outside the gene matches: 8. Germline CDR1 SGDLS, CDR2 YYNGEE. The CDR3 length is 14 residues. The receptor was isolated from a human donor with multiple sclerosis. The material sequenced was CD8+ T cells from PBMCs. The J gene is TRBJ1-4, the V gene TRBV9, with TRBD1 matching over 7 bases. The CDR3 here is CASSSSTGREKLFF. As DNA, the CDR3 is TGTGCCAGCAGCTCGTCGACAGGGCGGGAAAAACTGTTTTTT.